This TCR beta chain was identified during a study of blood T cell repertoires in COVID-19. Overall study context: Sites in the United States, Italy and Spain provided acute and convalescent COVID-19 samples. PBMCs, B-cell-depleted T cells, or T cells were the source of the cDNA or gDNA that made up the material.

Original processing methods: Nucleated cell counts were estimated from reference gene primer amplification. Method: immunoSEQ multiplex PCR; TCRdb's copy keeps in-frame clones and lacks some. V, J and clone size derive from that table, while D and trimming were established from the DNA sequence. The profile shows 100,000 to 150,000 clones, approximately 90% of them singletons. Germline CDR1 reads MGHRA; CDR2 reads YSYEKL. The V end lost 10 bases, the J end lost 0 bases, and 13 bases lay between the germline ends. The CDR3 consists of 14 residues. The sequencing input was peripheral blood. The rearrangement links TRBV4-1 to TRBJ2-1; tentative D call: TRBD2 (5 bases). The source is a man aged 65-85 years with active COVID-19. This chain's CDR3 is CAMSRRSSYNEQFF. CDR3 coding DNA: TGCGCCATGAGCAGGAGGAGCTCCTACAATGAGCAGTTCTTC.